One and the same sample provided the 20 T cell receptor beta chains below, sequenced in a study of identical twins. Each CDR3 protein is one row after TCRdb ran MiXCR on the 5' RACE reads. The table includes fewer than 800,000 distinct CDR3 sequences, under 8.5% detected once. These same records also appear under a second study, on yellow fever vaccine responses in identical twins.

The specimen was PBMCs. All receptors derive from a young woman in good health.

On this clonotype itself: This may arise from a read error, as a much more abundant clone is one base away. V gene TRBV12-3 or TRBV12-4 combines with J gene TRBJ2-2, with D hard to call. The CDR3 is made up of 16 amino acids. V was shortened by 5 bases and J by 3 bases, with 16 bases between the two germline ends. The CDR3 coding sequence is TGTGCCAGCAGTGCCGACGAGGAAATCCACACCGGGGAGCTGTTTTTT. Its translation: CASSADEEIHTGELFF.

This clonotype was detected only a few times. This chain connects TRBV2 to TRBJ2-3, with 9 bases lining up with TRBD2. V lost 8 bases, J lost 5 bases, and 8 bases stayed unmatched. This CDR3 is built from 14 residues. Germline lookup yields CDR1 SNHLY and CDR2 FYNNEI. The CDR3, as DNA: TGTGCCAGCTCAAAGCGGGAGGTGAAAGATACGCAGTATTTT. This sequence encodes CASSKREVKDTQYF.

Many counts were recorded for this clonotype. The rearrangement uses TRBV18 and TRBJ2-5, with D uncertain. CDR3 length: 14 residues. Trimming left V 1 base short and J 3 bases short, with 9 bases between. CDR1 and CDR2 from the germline V gene are KGHSH and LQKENI. The DNA of the CDR3 is TGTGCCAGCTCACCACGACAATCTGAAGAGACCCAGTACTTC. It codes for CASSPRQSEETQYF.

DNA of the CDR3: TGTGCCAGCAGCCAAGACCGGCCCCCAGCCTACGAGCAGTACTTC. Its translation: CASSQDRPPAYEQYF. This sequence joins TRBV14 and TRBJ2-7; D ambiguous. CDR3 length: 15 residues. V gave up 0 bases and J gave up 2 bases, with 11 bases separating them. Germline lookup yields CDR1 SGHDN and CDR2 FVKESK.

This chain joins TRBV7-6 and TRBJ2-7; TRBD2 matches at 12 bases. V lost 5 bases, J lost 7 bases, and 6 bases stayed unmatched. CDR1 is SGHVS and CDR2 is FNYEAQ in the germline V gene. CDR3 length: 14 amino acids. Here the CDR3 reads CASSPLTSGGEQYV. CDR3 nucleotide sequence: TGTGCCAGCAGCCCCCTGACTAGCGGGGGAGAGCAGTACGTC.

In this sample, this clonotype turned up many times. CDR3: CASSQDEGLPYNEQFF. CDR3 in DNA: TGTGCCAGCAGCCAAGATGAGGGTTTACCTTACAATGAGCAGTTCTTC. This chain connects TRBV4-2 to TRBJ2-1; D is perhaps TRBD2 (5 bases). The CDR3 has 16 amino acids. Germline V CDR1 and CDR2: LGHNA, YNFKEQ. V was shortened by 0 bases and J by 4 bases, with 13 bases between the two germline ends.

This clonotype was counted at least ten times. This rearrangement joins TRBV7-9 to TRBJ2-7; TRBD2 might be the D (5 bases). Looked up from germline, CDR1 is SEHNR and CDR2 is FQNEAQ (reference sequence). The CDR3 has 14 residues. The V end lost 6 bases, the J end lost 0 bases, and 12 bases lay between the germline ends. CDR3 amino acids: CASSTDWSSYEQYF. DNA for the CDR3: TGTGCCAGCAGTACGGACTGGAGCTCCTACGAGCAGTACTTC.

This clonotype turned up a few times. This rearrangement joins TRBV20-1 to TRBJ2-1, with 8 bases fitting TRBD1. The CDR3 covers 14 residues. Germline CDR1 DFQATT, CDR2 SNEGSKA (reference sequence). V was pared by 5 bases and J by 5 bases, with 8 bases of the junction left unmatched. The DNA for the CDR3 is TGCAGTGCTCCCTTACCGGGACAGGACAATGAGCAGTTCTTC. It translates to CSAPLPGQDNEQFF.

This clonotype was seen at least ten times. The CDR3 sequence: CASSQDRSGHLQETQYF. CDR3 coding DNA: TGTGCCAGCAGCCAAGATCGTTCGGGACACCTCCAAGAGACCCAGTACTTC. The chain is built from TRBV3-1 and TRBJ2-5; TRBD1 is a possible D gene (6 bases). The CDR3 has 17 residues. Trimming removed 0 bases at V and 1 base at J, with 15 bases between. Germline CDR1 is LGHDT and CDR2 is YNNKEL (reference sequence).

The rearrangement uses TRBV10-3 and TRBJ2-7; D may be TRBD1 (5 bases). The germline V and J ends were trimmed by 10 bases and 0 bases, with 16 bases remaining between them. CDR1 ENHRY and CDR2 SYGVKD come from the germline V gene. CDR3 length: 14 amino acids. The CDR3 region has the DNA TGTGCCACCAGGGATGACACGAGCTCCTACGAGCAGTACGTC. Its protein product is CATRDDTSSYEQYV.

Only a few counts were recorded for this clonotype. The chain uses TRBV7-9 and TRBJ2-3; D is unresolved. Trimming removed 1 base from V and 2 bases from J, with 16 bases in between. This CDR3 is 17 amino acids long. Germline V gene data show CDR1 as SEHNR and CDR2 as FQNEAQ (reference sequence). The CDR3 DNA sequence: TGTGCCAGCAGCTTAGGGAGCGTAGCTCAACACACAGATACGCAGTATTTT. Translation gives CASSLGSVAQHTDTQYF.

The table lists this clonotype with many counts. The chain employs TRBV25-1 and TRBJ1-4; a possible D gene is TRBD1 (5 bases). CDR3 length: 15 amino acids. The V gene's germline CDR1 is MGHDK and CDR2 SYGVNS. The V end was cut by 4 bases, the J end by 3 bases, with 12 bases between. The CDR3 DNA sequence: TGTGCCAGCAGTGCCATCGGGGCCCCTAATGAAAAACTGTTTTTT. Translation: CASSAIGAPNEKLFF.

This clonotype was recorded many times. The rearrangement uses TRBV6-1 and TRBJ1-3, with no clear D. CDR3 size: 13 residues. Trimming shortened V by 8 bases and J by 2 bases, and 10 bases separated the two germline ends. The germline V gene has CDR1 MNHNS and CDR2 SASEGT. CDR3 in DNA: TGTGCCAGCCAGGTCGGACCTGGAAACACCATATATTTT. This codes for CASQVGPGNTIYF.

This clonotype was counted ten times or more. The V and J genes are TRBV7-9 and TRBJ1-3; no reliable D call. Germline V gives CDR1 SEHNR, CDR2 FQNEAQ (reference sequence). V was pared by 4 bases and J by 7 bases, with 20 bases between. The CDR3 extends over 16 amino acids. This CDR3 is CASSSSGPGFGNTIYF. For the CDR3, the DNA is TGTGCCAGCAGCTCCTCCGGCCCGGGGTTCGGGAACACCATATATTTT.

V usage is TRBV10-3 and J usage is TRBJ1-6; 7 positions match TRBD1. The germline V gene encodes CDR1 ENHRY and CDR2 SYGVKD. Germline trimming cut 4 bases from V and 8 bases from J; bases unmatched to any gene: 5. The CDR3 totals 14 residues. CDR3 residues: CAISADREYSPLHF. The DNA for the CDR3 is TGTGCCATCAGTGCAGACAGGGAATATTCACCCCTCCACTTT.

In its sample, this clonotype was seen many times. J is TRBJ2-3 and V is TRBV6-2 or TRBV6-3, with 13 nucleotides matching TRBD2. Germline trimming cut 5 bases from V and 2 bases from J; bases unmatched to any gene: 10. The CDR3 extends over 18 amino acids. Germline V gene lookup returns CDR1 MNHEY and CDR2 SVGEGT. The CDR3 DNA follows: TGTGCCAGCAGTCACAATGGACTAGCGGGGGAGATCACAGATACGCAGTATTTT. Residues: CASSHNGLAGEITDTQYF.

This clonotype turned up a few times. The rearrangement joins TRBV9 to TRBJ2-7; a possible D gene is TRBD1 (5 bases). This CDR3 comprises 13 residues. Per germline, CDR1 SGDLS and CDR2 YYNGEE. The V and J ends lost 0 bases and 4 bases respectively, with 8 bases between them. CDR3 loop: CASSVGAGYEQYF. CDR3 coding DNA: TGTGCCAGCAGCGTAGGTGCAGGGTACGAGCAGTACTTC.

There are many counts of this clonotype. The chain employs TRBV6-1 and TRBJ1-1, with 7 bases that match TRBD1. Trimming took 11 bases from V and 0 from J; bases not matched to a gene: 6. This CDR3 contains 13 residues. Per the germline V gene, CDR1 is MNHNS and CDR2 is SASEGT. The DNA of the CDR3 is TGTGCCGGAGACAGGGATATGAACACTGAAGCTTTCTTT. Translation: CAGDRDMNTEAFF.

The V gene is TRBV20-1, the J gene TRBJ1-2, with D hard to call. This CDR3 is built from 12 residues. In germline, CDR1 is DFQATT, CDR2 SNEGSKA (reference sequence). Deletions cut 2 bases from V and 2 bases from J, with 6 bases between. The CDR3 region has the DNA TGCAGTGCTAGATGGCAGAACTATGGCTACACCTTC. Amino acid sequence: CSARWQNYGYTF.

The rearrangement links TRBV6-2 or TRBV6-3 to TRBJ2-1; no clear D gene. The germline V gene has CDR1 MNHEY and CDR2 SVGEGT. Trimming pared 10 bases from V and 5 bases from J, leaving 6 bases between. The CDR3 totals 10 residues. Here the CDR3 reads CATRDNEQFF. Written as DNA, the CDR3 is TGTGCCACCCGAGACAATGAGCAGTTCTTC.